This TCR beta chain was sequenced in a study of cytomegalovirus exposure and HLA in healthy donors. The PCR employed 60 Vbeta primers together with 13 Jbeta primers. Profiling relied on immunoSEQ multiplex PCR, and the TCRdb table lists in-frame clones only, not all of them. The sample has around 78,000 clones; 65% to 80% are singletons. The receptor was derived from a woman in her 40s in good health and CMV-seropositive. What was sequenced was PBMCs.

CDR3 protein: CASQKGEIDEKLFF. Written as DNA, the CDR3 is TGTGCCAGCCAGAAAGGGGAAATAGATGAAAAACTGTTTTTT. V gene TRBV6-1 combines with J gene TRBJ1-4, with D tentatively TRBD1 (5 bases). CDR1 and CDR2 from the germline V gene are MNHNS and SASEGT. Deletions cut 8 bases from V and 6 bases from J, with 16 bases between. CDR3 size: 14 residues.